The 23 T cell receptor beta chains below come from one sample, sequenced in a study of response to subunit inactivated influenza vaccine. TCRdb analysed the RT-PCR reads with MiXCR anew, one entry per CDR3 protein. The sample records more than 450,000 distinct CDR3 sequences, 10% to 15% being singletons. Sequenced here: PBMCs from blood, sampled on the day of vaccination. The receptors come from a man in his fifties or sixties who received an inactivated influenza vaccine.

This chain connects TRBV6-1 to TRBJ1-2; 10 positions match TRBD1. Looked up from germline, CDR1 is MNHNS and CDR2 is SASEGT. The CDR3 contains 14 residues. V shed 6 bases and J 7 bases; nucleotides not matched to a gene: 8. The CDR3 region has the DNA TGTGCCAGCAGCCGCGGGACAGGGGCGGTTGGCTACACCTTC. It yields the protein CASSRGTGAVGYTF.

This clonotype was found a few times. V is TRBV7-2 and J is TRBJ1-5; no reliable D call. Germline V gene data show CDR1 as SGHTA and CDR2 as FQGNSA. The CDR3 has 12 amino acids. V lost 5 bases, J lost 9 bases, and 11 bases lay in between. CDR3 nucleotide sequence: TGTGCCAGCAGCCCGGGAGCCGGGCCCCAGCATTTT. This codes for CASSPGAGPQHF.

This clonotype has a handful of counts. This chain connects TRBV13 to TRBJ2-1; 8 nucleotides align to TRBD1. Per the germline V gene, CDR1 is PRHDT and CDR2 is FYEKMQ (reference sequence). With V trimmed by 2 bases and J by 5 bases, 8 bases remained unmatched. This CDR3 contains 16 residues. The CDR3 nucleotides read TGTGCCAGCAGCTTAACCCCCGGGACAGGTAACAATGAGCAGTTCTTC. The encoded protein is CASSLTPGTGNNEQFF.

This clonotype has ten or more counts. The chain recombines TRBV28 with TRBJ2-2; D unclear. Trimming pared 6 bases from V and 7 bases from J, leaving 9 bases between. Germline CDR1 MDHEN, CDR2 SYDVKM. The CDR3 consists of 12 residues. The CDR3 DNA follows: TGTGCCAGCAGCCCTACTTACGGGGAGCTGTTTTTT. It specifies CASSPTYGELFF.

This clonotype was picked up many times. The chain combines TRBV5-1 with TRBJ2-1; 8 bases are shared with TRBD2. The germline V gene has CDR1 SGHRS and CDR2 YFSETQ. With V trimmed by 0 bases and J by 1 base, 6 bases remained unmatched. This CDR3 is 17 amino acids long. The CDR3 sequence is CASSLEQLAESYNEQFF. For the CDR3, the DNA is TGCGCCAGCAGCTTGGAACAACTAGCGGAATCCTACAATGAGCAGTTCTTC.

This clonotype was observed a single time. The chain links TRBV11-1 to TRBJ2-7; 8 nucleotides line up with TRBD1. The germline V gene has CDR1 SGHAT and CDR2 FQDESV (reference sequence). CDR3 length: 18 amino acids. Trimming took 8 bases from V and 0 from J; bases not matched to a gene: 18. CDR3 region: CASCPGTGAPRASYEQYF. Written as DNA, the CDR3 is TGTGCCAGCTGCCCCGGGACAGGAGCTCCCCGCGCCTCCTACGAGCAGTACTTC.

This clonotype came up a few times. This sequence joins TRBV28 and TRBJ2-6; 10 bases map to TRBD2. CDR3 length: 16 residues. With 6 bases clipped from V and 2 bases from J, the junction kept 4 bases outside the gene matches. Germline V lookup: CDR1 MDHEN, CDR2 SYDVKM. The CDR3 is CASRRSGRPGANVLTF. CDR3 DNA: TGTGCCAGCAGACGTAGCGGGAGGCCTGGGGCCAACGTCCTGACTTTC.

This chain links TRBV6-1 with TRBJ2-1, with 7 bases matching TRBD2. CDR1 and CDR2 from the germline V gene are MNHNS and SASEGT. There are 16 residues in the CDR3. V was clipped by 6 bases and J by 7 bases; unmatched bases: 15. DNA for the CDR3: TGTGCCAGCAGCCGACCTGACCAGCGGGGTCAGAATGAGCAGTTCTTC. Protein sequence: CASSRPDQRGQNEQFF.

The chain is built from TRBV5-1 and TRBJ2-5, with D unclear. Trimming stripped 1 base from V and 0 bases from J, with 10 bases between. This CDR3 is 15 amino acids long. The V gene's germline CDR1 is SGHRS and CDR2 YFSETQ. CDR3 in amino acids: CASSLSSPNQETQYF. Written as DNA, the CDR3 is TGCGCCAGCAGCTTGTCTTCACCTAACCAAGAGACCCAGTACTTC.

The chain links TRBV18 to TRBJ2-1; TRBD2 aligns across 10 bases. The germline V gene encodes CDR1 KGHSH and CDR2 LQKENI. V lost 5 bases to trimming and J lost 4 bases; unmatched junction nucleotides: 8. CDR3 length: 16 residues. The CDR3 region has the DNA TGTGCCAGCTCAAGTATAGCGGGGGGCCTTTACAATGAGCAGTTCTTC. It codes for CASSSIAGGLYNEQFF.

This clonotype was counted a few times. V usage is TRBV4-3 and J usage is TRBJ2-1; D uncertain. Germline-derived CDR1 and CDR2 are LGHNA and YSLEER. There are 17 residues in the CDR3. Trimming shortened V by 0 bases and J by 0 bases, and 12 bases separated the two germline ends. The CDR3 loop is CASSQDSAGGSYNEQFF. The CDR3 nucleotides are TGCGCCAGCAGCCAAGATTCGGCCGGCGGCTCCTACAATGAGCAGTTCTTC.

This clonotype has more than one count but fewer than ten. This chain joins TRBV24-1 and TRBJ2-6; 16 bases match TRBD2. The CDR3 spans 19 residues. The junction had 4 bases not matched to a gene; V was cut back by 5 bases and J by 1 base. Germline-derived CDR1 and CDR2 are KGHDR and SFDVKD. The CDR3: CATSGGLAGGPSGANVLTF. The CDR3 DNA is TGTGCCACCAGTGGGGGACTAGCGGGGGGGCCTTCTGGGGCCAACGTCCTGACTTTC.

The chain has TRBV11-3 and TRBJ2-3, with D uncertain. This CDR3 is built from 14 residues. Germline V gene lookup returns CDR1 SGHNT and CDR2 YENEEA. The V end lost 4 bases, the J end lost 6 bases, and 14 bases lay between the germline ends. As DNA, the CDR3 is TGTGCCAGCAGCTCGCGTCGCGATGGGGATACGCAGTATTTT. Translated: CASSSRRDGDTQYF.

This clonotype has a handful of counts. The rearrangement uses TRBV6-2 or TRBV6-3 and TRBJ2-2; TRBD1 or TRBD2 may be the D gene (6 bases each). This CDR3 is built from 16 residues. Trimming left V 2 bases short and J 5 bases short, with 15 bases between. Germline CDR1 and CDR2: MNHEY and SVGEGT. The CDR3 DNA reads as TGTGCCAGCAGTTACGGAGGGGGTGGTCGGACCGGGGAGCTGTTTTTT. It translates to CASSYGGGGRTGELFF.

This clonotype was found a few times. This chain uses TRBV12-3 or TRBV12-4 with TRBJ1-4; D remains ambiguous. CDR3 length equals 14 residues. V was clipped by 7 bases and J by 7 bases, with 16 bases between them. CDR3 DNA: TGTGCCAGCAAGAGGTCCGGTTACAGTGAAAAACTGTTTTTT. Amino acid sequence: CASKRSGYSEKLFF.

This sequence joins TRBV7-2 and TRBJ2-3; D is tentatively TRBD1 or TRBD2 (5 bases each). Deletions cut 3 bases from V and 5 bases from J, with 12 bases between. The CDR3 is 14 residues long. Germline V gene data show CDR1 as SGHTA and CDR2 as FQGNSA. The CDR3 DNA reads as TGTGCCAGCAGCTTGGGGACCCGGGGAGATACGCAGTATTTT. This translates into CASSLGTRGDTQYF.

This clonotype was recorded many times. The CDR3 protein is CSVGASNYNEQFF. DNA of the CDR3: TGCAGCGTTGGGGCTAGCAACTACAATGAGCAGTTCTTC. V usage is TRBV29-1 and J usage is TRBJ2-1; TRBD2 is a possible D gene (5 bases). The germline gives CDR1 SQVTM, CDR2 ANQGSEA. V was shortened by 4 bases and J by 3 bases, with 10 bases between the two germline ends. The CDR3 sequence is 13 residues long.

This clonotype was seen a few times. The DNA for the CDR3 is TGTGCCAGCTCACTTGCGACGTCTCAGATTTACCATGAGCAGTTCTTC. Protein: CASSLATSQIYHEQFF. The J gene is TRBJ2-1, the V gene TRBV18, with unresolved D. V lost 4 bases, J lost 8 bases, and 21 bases lay in between. CDR3 length: 16 residues. Germline V CDR1 and CDR2: KGHSH, LQKENI.

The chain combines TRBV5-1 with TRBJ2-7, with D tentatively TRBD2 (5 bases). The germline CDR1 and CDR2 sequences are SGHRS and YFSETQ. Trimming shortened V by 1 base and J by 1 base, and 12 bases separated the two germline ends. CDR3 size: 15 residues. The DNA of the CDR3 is TGCGCCAGCAGCTTGATTAGCGCCTCTTCCTACGAGCAGTACTTC. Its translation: CASSLISASSYEQYF.

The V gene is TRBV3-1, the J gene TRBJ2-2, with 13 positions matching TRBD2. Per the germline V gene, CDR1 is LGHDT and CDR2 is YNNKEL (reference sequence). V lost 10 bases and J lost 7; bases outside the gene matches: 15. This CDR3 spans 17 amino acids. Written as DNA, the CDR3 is TGTGCCACCACCCCCCGGACTAGCGGGAGCTCGAACGGGGAGCTGTTTTTT. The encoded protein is CATTPRTSGSSNGELFF.

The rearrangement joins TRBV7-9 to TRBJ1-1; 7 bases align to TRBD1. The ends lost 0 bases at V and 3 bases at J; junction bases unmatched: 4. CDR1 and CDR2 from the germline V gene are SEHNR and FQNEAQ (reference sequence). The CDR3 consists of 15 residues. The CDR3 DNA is TGTGCCAGCAGCTTAGCTAGTGGGACAGACACTGAAGCTTTCTTT. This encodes CASSLASGTDTEAFF.

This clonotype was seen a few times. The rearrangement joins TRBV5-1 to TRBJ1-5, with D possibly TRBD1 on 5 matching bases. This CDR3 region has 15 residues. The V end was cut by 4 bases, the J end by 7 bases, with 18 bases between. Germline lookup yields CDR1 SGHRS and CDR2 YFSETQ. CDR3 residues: CASSPDGSGYQPQHF. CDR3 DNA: TGCGCCAGCAGCCCGGATGGATCAGGGTACCAGCCCCAGCATTTT. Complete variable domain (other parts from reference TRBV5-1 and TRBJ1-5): KAGVTQTPRYLIKTRGQQVTLSCSPISGHRSVSWYQQTPGQGLQFLFEYFSETQRNKGNFPGRFSGRQFSNSRSEMNVSTLELGDSALYLCASSPDGSGYQPQHFGDGTRLSIL.

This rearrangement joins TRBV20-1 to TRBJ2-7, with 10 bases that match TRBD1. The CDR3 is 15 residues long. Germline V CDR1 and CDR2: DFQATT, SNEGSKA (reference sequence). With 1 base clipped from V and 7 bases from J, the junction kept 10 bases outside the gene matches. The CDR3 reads CSARGKSTGGWEQYF. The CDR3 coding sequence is TGCAGTGCTAGAGGAAAATCGACAGGGGGCTGGGAGCAGTACTTC.